One sample yielded the 3 T cell receptor beta chains listed below, sequenced in a study of T cells in Graves' hyperthyroidism and ophthalmopathy. Amplification targeted TCR beta CDR3 regions from RNA transcripts. First-round RT-PCR with HTBI primers amplified the TCR CDR3 region. TCRdb processed the multiplex PCR reads anew with MiXCR; each CDR3 protein has one entry. The table lists 500,000 to 600,000 distinct CDR3 sequences, roughly 17% of them singletons. The material sequenced was blood. The receptors come from a woman younger than 35 with Graves' hyperthyroidism.

The chain employs TRBV5-1 and TRBJ2-6; D possibly corresponds to TRBD2 (6 bases). Germline lookup yields CDR1 SGHRS and CDR2 YFSETQ. This CDR3 has 14 residues. The V gene lost 4 bases and the J gene lost 9 bases, with 14 bases spanning the gap. CDR3 residues: CASSAGGPDNVLTF. The DNA for the CDR3 is TGCGCCAGCAGCGCCGGAGGGCCCGACAACGTCCTGACTTTC.

This clonotype was detected only once. Just one base apart from a much larger clone, this may be a read error. In this CDR3 the conserved last residue, phenylalanine or tryptophan, is missing, so a read error is likely. The chain combines TRBV28 with TRBJ2-6; 12 bases are a match to TRBD1. V was clipped by 11 bases and J by 4 bases; unmatched bases: 12. The length of the CDR3 is 17 residues. The germline V gene encodes CDR1 MDHEN and CDR2 SYDVKM. CDR3 DNA: TGTGCCGGGGGGACAGGGGGCGCCACGGGAGGGGCCAACGTCCTGACTTCC. This encodes CAGGTGGATGGANVLTS.

This clonotype appeared once. A read error may be the cause here, since a much bigger clone is one base away. The CDR3 loop is CASSTTVSETQYF. Here the CDR3 DNA reads TGTGCCAGCAGTACGACAGTTTCAGAGACCCAGTACTTC. The chain uses TRBV28 and TRBJ2-5, with a tentative D call TRBD1 (5 bases). Germline V gene lookup returns CDR1 MDHEN and CDR2 SYDVKM. The CDR3 totals 13 residues. Trimming removed 5 bases at V and 4 bases at J, with 11 bases between.